This T cell receptor beta chain was captured by sequencing in a study of neoadjuvant anti-PD-1 for oral cavity cancer. Study-level information: Around day 43, patients without progression received a fourth nivolumab dose before surgery. Study outcomes and limitations: Post-nivolumab, blood T cell clonality was significantly elevated in non-responders.

Clones were sequenced by immunoSEQ multiplex PCR, and TCRdb holds only the in-frame ones, with some missing. The sample lists over 14,000 clones, about 70% occurring once. These oral cavity squamous cell carcinomas were HPV-negative and locally advanced. Trimming removed 6 bases from V and 0 bases from J; junction bases left unmatched: 7. The CDR3 is 15 amino acids. The germline V gene has CDR1 SQVTM and CDR2 ANQGSEA. Worth noting for this clone: Its target is not known.

This specimen consisted of PBMCs, obtained before nivolumab (anti-PD-1) treatment. This sequence joins TRBV29-1 and TRBJ1-3, with TRBD1 identical over 8 bases. The sequence was obtained from a person aged 35-80 years with oral cavity squamous cell carcinoma. CDR3 region: CSVEDRVFSGNTIYF. The CDR3 DNA is TGCAGCGTGGAGGACAGGGTTTTCTCTGGAAACACCATATATTTT.